The T cell receptor (beta chain) described here comes from a study of blood T cell repertoires in COVID-19. Study summary: The samples span acute and convalescent COVID-19 from the United States, Italy and Spain.

This CDR3 has 13 residues. CDR1 is MNHEY, CDR2 SVGAGI, per germline. Trimming took 10 bases from V and 4 from J; bases not matched to a gene: 6. The assay was immunoSEQ multiplex PCR, and TCRdb's table has in-frame clones only and misses some. The table includes fewer than 60,000 clones, roughly four fifths detected once. This chain joins TRBV6-5 and TRBJ1-1; 10 positions match TRBD1. This clonotype was obtained from a man in his 60s with COVID-19, enrolled during active disease. Sequenced material: peripheral blood. CDR3 bases: TGTGCCACCGGGACAGGGGTTTTCACTGAAGCTTTCTTT. Translation gives CATGTGVFTEAFF.